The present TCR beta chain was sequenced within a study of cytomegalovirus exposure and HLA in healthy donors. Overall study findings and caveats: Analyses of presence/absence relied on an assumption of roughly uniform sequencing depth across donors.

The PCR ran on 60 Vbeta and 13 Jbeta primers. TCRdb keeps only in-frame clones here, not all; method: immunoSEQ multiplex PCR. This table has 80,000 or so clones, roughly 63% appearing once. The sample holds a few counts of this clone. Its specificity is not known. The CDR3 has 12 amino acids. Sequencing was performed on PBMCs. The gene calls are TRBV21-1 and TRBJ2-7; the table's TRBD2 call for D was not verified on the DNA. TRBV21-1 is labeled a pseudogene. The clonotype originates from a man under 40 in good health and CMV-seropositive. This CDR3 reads CASSKDFYEQYF. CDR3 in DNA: TGTGCCAGCAGCAAAGACTTCTACGAGCAGTACTTC.